A selection of T cell receptor beta chains follows, all from one sample in a study of PD-1 blockade in classical Hodgkin lymphoma. Measured with immunoSEQ multiplex PCR; TCRdb has only the in-frame clones, and not every one. In the table there are 10,000 to 15,000 clones, roughly 80% of which are singletons. The sample was CD4+ T cells from blood, taken before the fourth cycle of nivolumab. All receptors derive from a human donor with classical Hodgkin lymphoma. Both conserved end residues are part of each CDR3. D genes are given only for firm matches. A clone size is listed for some rows: how often the clone was seen (once, few, many), or a class if it is expanded.

15	-	-	TRBJ2-5	TRBV7-9	TGTGCCAGCAGTCAGCATAGGGGCGTCGCGGAGACCCAGTACTTC	CASSQHRGVAETQYF
13	-	-	TRBJ2-3	TRBV6-5	TGTGCCAGCAGCTTACCAGGCACAGATACGCAGTATTTT	CASSLPGTDTQYF
14	-	-	TRBJ2-7	TRBV4-3	TGCGCCAGCAGCCAAGGAAGCGACTCCTACGAGCAGTACTTC	CASSQGSDSYEQYF
15	-	-	TRBJ2-7	TRBV6-5	TGTGCCAGCAGTCCCCGGGGCACCAGCTCCTACGAGCAGTACTTC	CASSPRGTSSYEQYF
18	-	-	TRBJ2-3	TRBV5-6	TGTGCCAGCAGCTTGGCACAGACCATAAGTTCTAGCACAGATACGCAGTATTTT	CASSLAQTISSSTDTQYF
16	TRBD1	few	TRBJ1-2	TRBV19	TGTGCCAGTACCGATCCGAGGACAGGGCATAGCTATGGCTACACCTTC	CASTDPRTGHSYGYTF
16	-	-	TRBJ1-3	TRBV6-6	TGTGCCAGCAGTTACGGACCCCGCAGCTCTGGAAACACCATATATTTT	CASSYGPRSSGNTIYF
15	-	few	TRBJ1-5	TRBV5-1	TGCGCCAGCAGCTCGACGCCCAATAGCAATCAGCCCCAGCATTTT	CASSSTPNSNQPQHF
12	-	-	TRBJ2-1	TRBV2	TGTGCCAGCAGTGATGTCTCGTATGAGCAGTTCTTC	CASSDVSYEQFF
15	-	-	TRBJ1-1	TRBV27	TGTGCCAGCGGGGGACGGGACGTGTGGAGCACTGAAGCTTTCTTT	CASGGRDVWSTEAFF
13	-	-	TRBJ1-2	TRBV28	TGTGCCAGCAGTCCCAACTACCGGTATGGCTACACCTTC	CASSPNYRYGYTF
14	-	-	TRBJ1-6	TRBV18	TGTGCCAGCTCACCTCTTCCATTCAATTCACCCCTCCACTTT	CASSPLPFNSPLHF
15	TRBD1	-	TRBJ1-6	TRBV5-5	TGTGCCAGCAGCCCCCTTGGGACAGGGCCTTCACCCCTCCACTTT	CASSPLGTGPSPLHF
14	-	-	TRBJ1-5	TRBV10-3	TGTGCCATCAGTGCGGGGGAGGGAGGCCAGCCCCAGCATTTT	CAISAGEGGQPQHF
14	-	-	TRBJ2-3	TRBV10-1	TGCGCCAGCAGTGAGTCAAACAGGGAGCATACGCAGTATTTT	CASSESNREHTQYF
15	-	-	TRBJ1-3	TRBV7-9	TGTGCCAGCAGCTTTCCGGGGTACGGTGGAAACACCATATATTTT	CASSFPGYGGNTIYF
14	-	-	TRBJ1-1	TRBV11-1	TGTGCCAGCAGCTTAGAACAGATCGACGGTTCGGCTTTCTTT	CASSLEQIDGSAFF
15	-	-	TRBJ2-7	TRBV5-5	TGTGCCAGCAGCTTTCGGGGGCAAGCCTCCTACGAGCAGTACTTC	CASSFRGQASYEQYF
14	-	-	TRBJ2-3	TRBV7-7	TGTGCCAGCAGCCTGGGACTGAGCACAGATACGCAGTATTTT	CASSLGLSTDTQYF
14	-	-	TRBJ1-1	TRBV6-4	TGTGCCAGCAGTGACACTCACGGACGTGGTGAAGCTTTCTTT	CASSDTHGRGEAFF
14	-	-	TRBJ2-3	TRBV2	TGTGCCAGTTCAGACACTTCTAGCACAGATACGCAGTATTTT	CASSDTSSTDTQYF
13	-	-	TRBJ1-1	TRBV19	TGTGCCAGTGGGGGTCAGAGCAACACTGAAGCTTTCTTT	CASGGQSNTEAFF
13	-	-	TRBJ1-2	TRBV5-6	TGTGCCAGCAGCTCCCGGGTTGGCTATGGCTACACCTTC	CASSSRVGYGYTF
16	-	-	TRBJ1-1	TRBV4-3	TGCGCCAGCAGCCAAGATGGGTGGGGCACGGGCACTGAAGCTTTCTTT	CASSQDGWGTGTEAFF